This T cell receptor (beta chain) was documented in a study of vaccination and CD4 T cells after COVID-19. Across the whole study: From HCoV-229E, HCoV-OC43, HCoV-NL63 and SARS-CoV-2, overlapping spike peptides were used to stimulate the cells.

Treatment described: roughly 11-day PBMC culture with coronavirus spike peptide pools or control peptides (ViraFEST assay). This clonotype showed up just a few times. Its matching antigen is unknown. The study sequenced cultured CD4+ T cell DNA using the Oncomine TCR Beta short-read assay. MiXCR was run by TCRdb on the PCR reads, yielding one entry per CDR3 protein. This table holds about 15,000 distinct CDR3 sequences, 42% found once. Study-wide findings and caveats: Spike mono-reactivity was found in 304 of 307 vaccine-specific clones from convalescent patients.

Germline V gives CDR1 LNHNV, CDR2 YYDKDF (reference sequence). V was cut by 6 bases and J by 0 bases, with 15 bases left in between. The CDR3 is 16 amino acids. The chain joins TRBV15 to TRBJ1-5, with D tentatively TRBD1 (6 bases). The sample consisted of cultured CD4+ T cells from blood. The TCR comes from a human donor with COVID-19. The CDR3 sequence is CATRARGADSNQPQHF. CDR3 sequence (DNA): TGTGCCACCAGGGCTCGGGGGGCGGATAGCAATCAGCCCCAGCATTTT.